This T cell receptor beta chain was retrieved from a study of beta chain features in type 1 diabetes. General study results and limits: Type 1 diabetes patients showed a moderate but significant shortening of TCRB CDR3s in all four CD4+ subsets.

The whole isolated RNA underwent reverse transcription, so sequencing captured expressed TCRB transcripts. TCRdb's table, derived via immunoSEQ multiplex PCR, lists solely in-frame clones and lacks some. The data contain 300,000 or so clones, roughly 8.8% of them singletons. As regards this clone: Antigen specificity is unknown.

This CDR3 is 15 amino acids long. Germline CDR1 SGHTA, CDR2 FQGNSA. Trimming at V came to 2 bases and at J to 0 bases, leaving 3 bases not matched to a gene. The sequencing input was central memory CD4+ T cells from blood. This TCR was recovered from a man in his thirties or forties with type 1 diabetes. V gene TRBV7-2 combines with J gene TRBJ1-2; TRBD1 matches 7 bases. The CDR3 loop is CASSLLQGANYGYTF. The CDR3 DNA reads as TGTGCCAGCAGCTTATTGCAGGGGGCTAACTATGGCTACACCTTC. Drawing the rest from reference TRBV7-2 and TRBJ1-2, the complete variable domain is GAGVSQSPSNKVTEKGKDVELRCDPISGHTALYWYRQSLGQGLEFLIYFQGNSAPDKSGLPSDRFSAERTGGSVSTLTIQRTQQEDSAVYLCASSLLQGANYGYTFGSGTRLTVV.